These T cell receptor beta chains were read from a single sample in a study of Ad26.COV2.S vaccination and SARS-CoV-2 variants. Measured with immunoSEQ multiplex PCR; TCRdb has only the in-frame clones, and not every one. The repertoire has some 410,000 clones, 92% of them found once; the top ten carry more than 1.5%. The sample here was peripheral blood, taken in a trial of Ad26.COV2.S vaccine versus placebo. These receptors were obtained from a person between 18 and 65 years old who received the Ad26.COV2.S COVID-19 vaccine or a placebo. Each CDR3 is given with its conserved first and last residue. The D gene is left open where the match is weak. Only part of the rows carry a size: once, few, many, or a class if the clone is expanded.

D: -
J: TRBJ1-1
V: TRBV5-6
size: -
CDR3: CASSLYRGVTAFF
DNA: TGTGCCAGCAGCTTGTATCGAGGGGTAACAGCTTTCTTT

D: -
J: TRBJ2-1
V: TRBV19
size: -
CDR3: CASSLPGRSYNEQFF
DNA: TGTGCCAGTAGTTTGCCAGGGCGCTCCTACAATGAGCAGTTCTTC

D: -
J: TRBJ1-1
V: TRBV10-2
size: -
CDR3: CASSEWRSYMNTEAFF
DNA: TGCGCCAGCAGTGAGTGGCGGAGTTACATGAACACTGAAGCTTTCTTT

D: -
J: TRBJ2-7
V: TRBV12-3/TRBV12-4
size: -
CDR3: CASSLRGYEQYF
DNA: TGTGCCAGCAGTTTACGGGGCTACGAGCAGTACTTC

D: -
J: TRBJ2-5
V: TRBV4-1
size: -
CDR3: CASSQAAAVETQYF
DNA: TGCGCCAGCAGCCAAGCAGCGGCGGTGGAGACCCAGTACTTC

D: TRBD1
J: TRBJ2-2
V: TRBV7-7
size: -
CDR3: CASSRGQGAGELFF
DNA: TGTGCCAGCAGCAGGGGACAGGGGGCCGGGGAGCTGTTTTTT

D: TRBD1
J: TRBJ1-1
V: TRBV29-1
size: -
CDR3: CSAETGMNTEAFF
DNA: TGCAGCGCTGAGACAGGGATGAACACTGAAGCTTTCTTT

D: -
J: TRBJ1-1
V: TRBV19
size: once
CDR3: CASSILGETEAFF
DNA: TGTGCCAGTAGTATTCTGGGAGAGACTGAAGCTTTCTTT

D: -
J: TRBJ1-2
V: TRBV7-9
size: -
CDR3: CASRPGTQNYGYTF
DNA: TGTGCCAGCAGACCCGGGACACAGAACTATGGCTACACCTTC

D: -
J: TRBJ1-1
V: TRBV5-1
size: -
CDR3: CASSLQDIMTEAFF
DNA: TGCGCCAGCAGCTTGCAGGATATAATGACTGAAGCTTTCTTT

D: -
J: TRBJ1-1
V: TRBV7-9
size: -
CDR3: CASSTGLTNTEAFF
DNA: TGTGCCAGCAGCACCGGACTGACGAACACTGAAGCTTTCTTT

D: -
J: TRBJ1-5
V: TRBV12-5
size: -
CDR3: CASSAGHPSNQPQHF
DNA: TGTGCTAGTTCCGCGGGACACCCTAGCAATCAGCCCCAGCATTTT

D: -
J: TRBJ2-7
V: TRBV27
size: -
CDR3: CASSLSGEQYF
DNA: TGTGCCAGCAGTTTATCTGGGGAGCAGTACTTC

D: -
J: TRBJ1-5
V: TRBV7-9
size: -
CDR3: CASSSTGRAQHF
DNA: TGTGCCAGCAGCTCGACGGGTAGGGCCCAGCATTTT

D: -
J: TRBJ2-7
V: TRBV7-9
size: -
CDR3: CASSLIGDYEQYF
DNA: TGTGCCAGCAGCTTAATCGGGGACTACGAGCAGTACTTC

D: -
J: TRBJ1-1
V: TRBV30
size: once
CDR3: CAWSRMNTEAFF
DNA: TGTGCCTGGAGTCGGATGAACACTGAAGCTTTCTTT

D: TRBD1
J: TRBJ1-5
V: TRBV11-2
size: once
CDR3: CASSLGGDRYNQPQHF
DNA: TGTGCCAGCAGCTTAGGTGGGGACAGGTACAATCAGCCCCAGCATTTT

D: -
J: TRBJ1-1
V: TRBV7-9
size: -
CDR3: CASSLGLARNRIEAFF
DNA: TGTGCCAGCAGCTTAGGTCTAGCGCGGAACCGCATAGAAGCTTTCTTT

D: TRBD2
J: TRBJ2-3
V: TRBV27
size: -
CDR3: CASSLGRLAGDTQYF
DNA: TGTGCCAGCAGCTTAGGAAGACTAGCAGGAGATACGCAGTATTTT

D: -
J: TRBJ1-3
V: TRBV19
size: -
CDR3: CASSPWLASSGNTIYF
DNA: TGTGCCAGTAGTCCCTGGCTAGCCAGCTCTGGAAACACCATATATTTT

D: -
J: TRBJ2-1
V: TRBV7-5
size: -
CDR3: CARSGCQGALKTYNEQFF
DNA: TGTGCCAGAAGCGGGTGTCAGGGCGCCTTGAAAACCTACAATGAGCAGTTCTTC

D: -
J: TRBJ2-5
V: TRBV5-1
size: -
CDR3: CASSLELVSETQYF
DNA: TGCGCCAGCAGCTTGGAACTAGTGTCAGAGACCCAGTACTTC

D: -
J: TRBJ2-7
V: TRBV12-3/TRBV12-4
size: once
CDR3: CASSFTVAEQYF
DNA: TGTGCCAGCAGTTTTACGGTAGCCGAGCAGTACTTC

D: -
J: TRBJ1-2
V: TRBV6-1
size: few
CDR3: CASSEIFGYTF
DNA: TGTGCCAGCAGTGAAATCTTTGGCTACACCTTC

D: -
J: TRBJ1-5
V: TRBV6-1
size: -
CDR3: CASSDWGGNQPQHF
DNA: TGTGCCAGCAGTGATTGGGGGGGCAATCAGCCCCAGCATTTT

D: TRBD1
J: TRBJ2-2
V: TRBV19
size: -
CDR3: CASSPWDRDRELFF
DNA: TGTGCCAGTAGCCCTTGGGACAGGGACCGGGAGCTGTTTTTT

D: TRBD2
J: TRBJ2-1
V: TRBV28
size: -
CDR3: CASRPAGGPGEQFF
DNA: TGTGCCAGCAGGCCAGCGGGGGGGCCAGGTGAGCAGTTCTTC